The present TCR beta chain was sequenced within a study of OX40 agonist ivuxolimab in advanced cancers. Overall study context: Mean age approximately 59 years, range roughly 20 to 85; 82.7% male. Antecedent anti-PD-1, anti-PD-L1 or anti-CTLA-4 therapy was permissible, with about 39% having received some.

TCRdb's copy holds only in-frame clones and misses some; the assay was immunoSEQ multiplex PCR. The sample carries 70,000 to 95,000 clones, 80% to 90% recorded once. Germline V gene data show CDR1 as LNHNV and CDR2 as YYDKDF (reference sequence). Trimming pared 3 bases from V and 6 bases from J, leaving 17 bases between. The CDR3 consists of 15 residues. The J gene is TRBJ1-1, the V gene TRBV15; no firm D call. The source of this sequence is an adult with an advanced solid tumor such as melanoma, head and neck, liver or kidney cancer. This material consisted of CD4+ or CD8+ T cells sorted from blood, taken in a trial of the OX40 agonist ivuxolimab. CDR3: CATSRDAHAFSEAFF. The CDR3 DNA is TGTGCCACCAGCAGGGACGCACATGCTTTTTCTGAAGCTTTCTTT.